This T cell receptor (beta chain) is from a study of shared T cell receptors in the human thymus. The protocol was immunoSEQ multiplex PCR, while the TCRdb copy is restricted to in-frame clones and leaves out a portion. The profile shows some 720,000 clones, around 87% of them singletons. From germline, CDR1 is SGHTA and CDR2 FQGTGA. The CDR3 covers 20 residues. V trimming: 5 bases; J trimming: 0 bases; junction bases outside the gene matches: 19. This sample was also put to use in a study of human thymus T cells.

This chain uses TRBV7-3 with TRBJ2-1; the match to TRBD2 covers 7 bases. The TCR sequence derives from a boy in the first two years of life with a congenital heart defect. Source material: thymocytes. CDR3 sequence: CASSPYATSSPPSSYNEQFF. CDR3 nucleotide sequence: TGTGCCAGCAGCCCCTACGCGACTAGCAGCCCCCCCAGCTCCTACAATGAGCAGTTCTTC.